These 25 T cell receptor beta chains were sequenced from one sample in a study of T cell responses to AZD1222 COVID-19 vaccine. The table came from immunoSEQ multiplex PCR; TCRdb's copy has only in-frame clones and leaves some out. The top ten hold approximately 52% of the sample, which has roughly 44,000 clones, about 83% seen once. The sequencing here drew on peripheral blood, taken on day 0 of AZD1222 vaccination. The receptors here all came from an adult in good health.

CDR3 DNA sequence: TGTGCCAGCAGCCCCGGATACGGGGGGGCCACAGATACGCAGTATTTT. Its protein product is CASSPGYGGATDTQYF. This rearrangement joins TRBV6-4 to TRBJ2-3, with TRBD2 matching over 8 bases. Germline trimming cut 6 bases from V and 2 bases from J; bases unmatched to any gene: 10. Germline V gene sequence: CDR1 MRHNA, CDR2 SNTAGT. CDR3 length: 16 amino acids.

V is TRBV28 and J is TRBJ1-1, with TRBD1 as a possible D gene (6 bases). The V gene's germline CDR1 is MDHEN and CDR2 SYDVKM. V lost 4 bases to trimming and J lost 5 bases, with 14 bases between them. The CDR3 runs to 14 residues. The CDR3 DNA reads as TGTGCCAGCAGTTGGGGGGGCTTAGCAACTGAAGCTTTCTTT. Its protein product is CASSWGGLATEAFF.

The chain recombines TRBV3-1 (or the pseudogene TRBV3-2) with TRBJ2-1; a weak D match, TRBD2 (5 bases). The CDR3 covers 14 residues. Germline CDR1 is LGHDT and CDR2 is YNNKEL (reference sequence). The V end lost 5 bases, the J end lost 1 base, and 9 bases lay between the germline ends. The CDR3 coding sequence is TGTGCCAGCAGCATCAGCGGTTCCTACAATGAGCAGTTCTTC. It codes for CASSISGSYNEQFF.

The V gene is TRBV14, the J gene TRBJ1-2; D may be TRBD1 (5 bases). V gave up 3 bases and J gave up 0 bases, with 11 bases separating them. The CDR3 has 15 residues. Germline V gene sequence: CDR1 SGHDN, CDR2 FVKESK. In DNA form, the CDR3 reads TGTGCCAGCAGCCAGGGGGACGCCCCTAACTATGGCTACACCTTC. Its translation: CASSQGDAPNYGYTF. The complete variable domain, with remaining parts taken from reference TRBV14 and TRBJ1-2, reads EAGVTQFPSHSVIEKGQTVTLRCDPISGHDNLYWYRRVMGKEIKFLLHFVKESKQDESGMPNNRFLAERTGGTYSTLKVQPAELEDSGVYFCASSQGDAPNYGYTFGSGTRLTVV.

V and J are TRBV3-1 (or the pseudogene TRBV3-2) and TRBJ1-6; TRBD1 aligns across 7 bases. After removal of 4 bases from V and 6 bases from J, the junction contained 0 bases not matched to a gene. The germline CDR1 and CDR2 sequences are LGHDT and YNNKEL (reference sequence). The CDR3 has 13 residues. The CDR3 sequence: CASSRQGNSPLHF. In DNA form, the CDR3 reads TGTGCCAGCAGCCGACAGGGTAATTCACCCCTCCACTTT.

This clone was picked up a small number of times. CDR3 residues: CASSDHFYSNQPQHF. The CDR3 DNA reads as TGTGCCAGCAGTGACCACTTTTATAGCAATCAGCCCCAGCATTTT. This rearrangement joins TRBV2 to TRBJ1-5; D is ambiguous. Trimming pared 3 bases from V and 0 bases from J, leaving 9 bases between. Germline V gives CDR1 SNHLY, CDR2 FYNNEI. This CDR3 has 15 residues.

The CDR3 sequence is CASRGPGANVLTF. The CDR3 coding sequence is TGTGCCAGTCGGGGGCCTGGGGCCAACGTCCTGACTTTC. V gene TRBV28 combines with J gene TRBJ2-6; D assignment may be TRBD1 or TRBD2 (6 bases each). V shed 9 bases and J shed 2 bases, with 8 bases lying between them. CDR3 length: 13 amino acids. Per germline, CDR1 MDHEN and CDR2 SYDVKM. Based on the CDR3 plus reference TRBV28 and TRBJ2-6, the full variable domain is DVKVTQSSRYLVKRTGEKVFLECVQDMDHENMFWYRQDPGLGLRLIYFSYDVKMKEKGDIPEGYSVSREKKERFSLILESASTNQTSMYLCASRGPGANVLTFGAGSRLTVL.

J is TRBJ2-4 and V is TRBV15; TRBD2 might be the D (6 bases). The CDR3 extends over 15 amino acids. In germline, CDR1 is LNHNV, CDR2 YYDKDF (reference sequence). Trimming removed 1 base at V and 9 bases at J, with 16 bases between. CDR3 in amino acids: CATSRVPGAMSIQYF. The DNA of the CDR3 is TGTGCCACCAGCAGAGTACCGGGAGCGATGAGCATTCAGTACTTC.

The chain recombines TRBV9 with TRBJ1-3, with D possibly matching TRBD1 (5 bases). Looked up from germline, CDR1 is SGDLS and CDR2 is YYNGEE. The V gene lost 3 bases and the J gene lost 6 bases, with 19 bases spanning the gap. The CDR3 runs to 16 residues. In DNA, the CDR3 is TGTGCCAGCAGCGCTGGGACGGCTTTGGGGGAAAACACCATATATTTT. Translating gives CASSAGTALGENTIYF.

The rearrangement links TRBV4-3 to TRBJ2-7; D possibly corresponds to TRBD2 (5 bases). Trimming shortened V by 0 bases and J by 0 bases, and 6 bases separated the two germline ends. Per germline, CDR1 LGHNA and CDR2 YSLEER. The CDR3 loop spans 14 amino acids. In nucleotides, the CDR3 is TGCGCCAGCAGCCAAGATACTAGCTCCTACGAGCAGTACTTC. Its translation: CASSQDTSSYEQYF.

For this clone: A junction boundary mismatches the germline segment, possibly from a read error. The rearrangement uses TRBV12-3 or TRBV12-4 and TRBJ1-5, with D hard to call. This CDR3 region has 12 residues. The chain's CDR3 is CASSSERQTQHF. In nucleotides, the CDR3 is TGTGCCAGCAGTTCGGAGCGTCAGACCCAGCATTTT.

A few counts support this clone. The rearrangement uses TRBV9 and TRBJ2-2; D is unresolved. V shed 2 bases and J shed 4 bases, with 6 bases lying between them. CDR3 length equals 13 residues. Germline-derived CDR1 and CDR2 are SGDLS and YYNGEE. CDR3 DNA sequence: TGTGCCAGCAGCGTGTCTGGCACCGGGGAGCTGTTTTTT. Protein sequence: CASSVSGTGELFF.

The CDR3 DNA sequence: TGCGCCAGCAGCCTGACTAGGGCCAGCACAGATACGCAGTATTTT. Its protein is CASSLTRASTDTQYF. The chain links TRBV5-1 to TRBJ2-3; a possible D gene is TRBD2 (6 bases). This CDR3 has 15 amino acids. Germline V gives CDR1 SGHRS, CDR2 YFSETQ. Trimming cost V 4 bases and J 0 bases, with 12 bases left between them.

The rearrangement uses TRBV9 and TRBJ1-3, with 7 bases that match TRBD1. With 4 bases clipped from V and 7 bases from J, the junction kept 8 bases outside the gene matches. The CDR3 totals 14 residues. The germline gives CDR1 SGDLS, CDR2 YYNGEE. The DNA of the CDR3 is TGTGCCAGCAGCCCGCTGGCAGGGGGGAACACCATATATTTT. Its translation is CASSPLAGGNTIYF.

The V call is TRBV28, the J call TRBJ1-3, with unresolved D. Germline values: CDR1 MDHEN, CDR2 SYDVKM. The length of the CDR3 is 15 residues. Trimming took 2 bases from V and 0 from J, leaving 8 bases between them. The CDR3 here is CASSLLLVSGNTIYF. CDR3 nucleotide sequence: TGTGCCAGCAGTTTACTGTTGGTCTCTGGAAACACCATATATTTT.

This chain uses TRBV6-5 with TRBJ2-2; no clear D. V was cut by 8 bases and J by 3 bases, with 1 base left in between. Germline V gene lookup returns CDR1 MNHEY and CDR2 SVGAGI. This CDR3 is built from 10 residues. As DNA, the CDR3 is TGTGCCAGCTACACCGGGGAGCTGTTTTTT. It specifies CASYTGELFF.

A remark on this clone: The same CDR3 is also encoded by other DNA sequences in this sample. The CDR3 loop reads CASSLQETQYF. CDR3 bases: TGCGCCAGCAGCTTACAAGAGACCCAGTACTTC. The V call is TRBV5-1, the J call TRBJ2-5; D is ambiguous. Germline loops: CDR1 SGHRS, CDR2 YFSETQ. The CDR3 covers 11 residues. The V end was cut by 2 bases, the J end by 2 bases, with 1 base between.

This clone has a handful of counts. Other DNA sequences from this sample encode an identical CDR3 as well. The gene calls are TRBV19 and TRBJ2-7; weak D call: TRBD2 (6 bases). Trimming removed 6 bases at V and 4 bases at J, with 10 bases between. Germline loops: CDR1 LNHDA, CDR2 SQIVND (reference sequence). This CDR3 is built from 12 residues. The chain's CDR3 is CASSPGRYEQYF. The CDR3 region has the DNA TGTGCCAGTAGCCCAGGGAGGTACGAGCAGTACTTC.

The chain uses TRBV6-6 and TRBJ1-5; D is perhaps TRBD1 (6 bases). There are 15 residues in the CDR3. The germline gives CDR1 MNHNY, CDR2 SVGAGI (reference sequence). Trimming took 7 bases from V and 0 from J, leaving 13 bases between them. CDR3 nucleotides: TGTGCCAGCACAGCCGACAGGTATAGCAATCAGCCCCAGCATTTT. Protein: CASTADRYSNQPQHF.

The V call is TRBV6-5, the J call TRBJ2-3; 7 positions match TRBD1. The germline V gene encodes CDR1 MNHEY and CDR2 SVGAGI. V lost 2 bases, J lost 0 bases, and 2 bases stayed unmatched. The CDR3 runs to 15 residues. The CDR3 region has the DNA TGTGCCAGCAGTTACAGGGGGCGGAGCACAGATACGCAGTATTTT. Translation: CASSYRGRSTDTQYF.

This chain joins TRBV7-9 and TRBJ1-4; D gene unclear. The germline V gene has CDR1 SEHNR and CDR2 FQNEAQ (reference sequence). CDR3 size: 14 residues. Trimming removed 2 bases from V and 8 bases from J, with 12 bases in between. CDR3 sequence (DNA): TGTGCCAGCAGCTTATTCGGGGTCCGCGAAAAACTGTTTTTT. Encoded protein: CASSLFGVREKLFF.

CDR3 loop: CASGYTLTDTQYF. For the CDR3, the DNA is TGTGCTAGTGGGTATACACTCACAGATACGCAGTATTTT. The rearrangement links TRBV12-5 to TRBJ2-3; no reliable D call. There are 13 residues in the CDR3. Trimming left V 6 bases short and J 2 bases short, with 9 bases between. Germline V gene lookup returns CDR1 LGHNT and CDR2 FRNRAP.

V usage is TRBV9 and J usage is TRBJ2-7; D is unresolved. The CDR3 covers 14 residues. The ends were cut back, 0 bases at V and 6 bases at J, with 13 bases in the middle. Germline V gene sequence: CDR1 SGDLS, CDR2 YYNGEE. In DNA form, the CDR3 reads TGTGCCAGCAGCGTAGACCTTTCCGTGGTCGAGCAGTACTTC. Amino acids: CASSVDLSVVEQYF.

The J gene is TRBJ2-5, the V gene TRBV3-1 (or the pseudogene TRBV3-2); D possibly corresponds to TRBD2 (7 bases). Trimming stripped 1 base from V and 6 bases from J, with 15 bases between. The germline CDR1 and CDR2 sequences are LGHDT and YNNKEL (reference sequence). This CDR3 is 15 amino acids long. The CDR3 is CASSQVRGALKTQYF. The CDR3 DNA sequence: TGTGCCAGCAGCCAAGTCCGGGGGGCCCTGAAGACCCAGTACTTC.

The chain is built from TRBV27 and TRBJ2-3; 7 nucleotides align to TRBD2. Germline V gene data show CDR1 as MNHEY and CDR2 as SMNVEV (reference sequence). The V gene end was trimmed by 1 base and the J gene end by 6 bases; junction bases not matched to a gene: 10. The CDR3 consists of 16 residues. The CDR3 DNA reads TGTGCCAGCAGTTTATTTGGGGGAGGGCCGTCCGATACGCAGTATTTT. It codes for CASSLFGGGPSDTQYF.